This T cell receptor (beta chain) was sequenced during a study of shared clonotypes between healthy human individuals. Study observations and caveats: Naive CD4 clonotypes were shared across a few donors at 4.5% to 6.5%. There were few donors, and this limited the genetic and exposure-history diversity represented.

The CDR3 length is 12 residues. The trim removed 2 bases at V and 9 bases at J, leaving 5 bases unmatched. The V gene's germline CDR1 is SQVTM and CDR2 ANQGSEA. Clones were read by immunoSEQ multiplex PCR, and TCRdb kept only the in-frame ones, dropping some. Among approximately 1,500,000 clones, 98% were seen once, and the ten largest hold approximately 0.45%. Notes on this clone: Antigen unknown.

The source is a man in his thirties or forties in good health. Sequenced: naive CD4+ T cells sorted from blood. Sample subset: CD45RA+ positively selected. The rearrangement joins TRBV29-1 to TRBJ2-3; TRBD2 matches 7 bases. This CDR3 is CSVESSGNTQYF. For the CDR3, the DNA is TGCAGCGTTGAATCTAGCGGAAACACGCAGTATTTT.